These 23 T cell receptor beta chains were all obtained from the same sample, sequenced in a study of vaccination and CD4 T cells after COVID-19. Sequencing of DNA taken from cultured CD4+ T cells relied on the Oncomine TCR Beta short-read assay. Each CDR3 protein is one row after TCRdb ran MiXCR on the PCR reads. Of tens of thousands of distinct CDR3 sequences listed, less than 55% were seen once; the top ten hold roughly 2.9%. Antigen specificity for these receptors is unknown. Stated treatment: 10-day PBMC culture with coronavirus spike peptide pools or control peptides (ViraFEST assay). Sequenced material: CD4+ T cells from blood, cultured in vitro, taken after SARS-CoV-2 vaccination. The receptors originated from a human donor who had recovered from COVID-19.

The gene calls are TRBV7-2 and TRBJ2-3, with TRBD2 matching over 9 bases. The CDR3 runs 15 residues. The germline gives CDR1 SGHTA, CDR2 FQGNSA. The junction had 5 bases not matched to a gene; V was cut back by 1 base and J by 6 bases. The chain's CDR3 is CASSLGGRASDTQYF. CDR3 nucleotides: TGTGCCAGCAGCTTAGGCGGGAGGGCCTCGGATACGCAGTATTTT.

This clonotype was counted a few times. The chain recombines TRBV27 with TRBJ1-1; tentative D call: TRBD1 (5 bases). CDR3 length equals 15 residues. Germline V CDR1 and CDR2: MNHEY, SMNVEV (reference sequence). V was pared by 4 bases and J by 5 bases, with 17 bases between. CDR3 amino acids: CASSYPRRKGTEAFF. The CDR3 DNA follows: TGTGCCAGCAGTTACCCCAGGCGGAAGGGGACTGAAGCTTTCTTT.

This chain connects TRBV12-3 or TRBV12-4 to TRBJ1-6, with no clear D. Trimming shortened V by 6 bases and J by 7 bases, and 7 bases separated the two germline ends. This CDR3 has 12 amino acids. CDR3 loop: CASRTANSPLHF. Here the CDR3 DNA reads TGTGCCAGCAGAACCGCGAATTCACCCCTCCACTTT.

This clonotype turned up a few times. The gene calls are TRBV27 and TRBJ2-5; perhaps D is TRBD1 or TRBD2 (5 bases each). Germline V gene sequence: CDR1 MNHEY, CDR2 SMNVEV (reference sequence). V was cut by 4 bases and J by 4 bases, with 16 bases left in between. CDR3 size: 15 residues. This chain's CDR3 is CASSWVRGEGETQYF. The CDR3 DNA is TGTGCCAGCAGTTGGGTGAGGGGCGAGGGAGAGACCCAGTACTTC.

This clonotype was seen a few times. V gene TRBV6-1 combines with J gene TRBJ1-6, with 7 bases identical to TRBD1. Germline V CDR1 and CDR2: MNHNS, SASEGT. The CDR3 length is 15 residues. With 7 bases clipped from V and 2 bases from J, the junction kept 5 bases outside the gene matches. This CDR3 is CASKGDSTYNSPLHF. CDR3 nucleotides: TGTGCCAGCAAGGGGGACAGTACCTATAATTCACCCCTCCACTTT.

The rearrangement joins TRBV15 to TRBJ1-5; D perhaps matches TRBD1 (5 bases). The CDR3 has 13 amino acids. Germline-derived CDR1 and CDR2 are LNHNV and YYDKDF (reference sequence). V was cut by 8 bases and J by 3 bases, with 11 bases left in between. CDR3 region: CATSGRFNQPQHF. The CDR3 DNA is TGTGCCACCTCGGGACGGTTCAATCAGCCCCAGCATTTT.

V usage is TRBV20-1 and J usage is TRBJ1-5; 7 nucleotides match TRBD1. Germline trimming cut 5 bases from V and 0 bases from J; bases unmatched to any gene: 13. The germline V gene has CDR1 DFQATT and CDR2 SNEGSKA (reference sequence). The CDR3 covers 17 residues. CDR3 loop: CSALRQGGSYSNQPQHF. The CDR3 region has the DNA TGCAGTGCTCTTAGACAGGGCGGTAGTTATAGCAATCAGCCCCAGCATTTT.

This clonotype has more than one count but fewer than ten. The chain combines TRBV7-2 with TRBJ2-5; 11 positions agree with TRBD2. With V trimmed by 4 bases and J by 7 bases, 2 bases remained unmatched. Germline V gene data show CDR1 as SGHTA and CDR2 as FQGNSA. The CDR3 runs 13 residues. In nucleotides, the CDR3 is TGTGCCAGCAGCTCTACTAGCGGGGGGACCCAGTACTTC. Translated: CASSSTSGGTQYF. Using reference TRBV7-2 and TRBJ2-5 for the parts outside the CDR3, the full variable domain is GAGVSQSPSNKVTEKGKDVELRCDPISGHTALYWYRQSLGQGLEFLIYFQGNSAPDKSGLPSDRFSAERTGGSVSTLTIQRTQQEDSAVYLCASSSTSGGTQYFGPGTRLLVL.

The chain couples TRBV6-1 to TRBJ1-1; D is ambiguous. This CDR3 contains 12 residues. Germline V gene data show CDR1 as MNHNS and CDR2 as SASEGT. The V end lost 10 bases, the J end lost 0 bases, and 9 bases lay between the germline ends. The CDR3 spells CAILPLNTEAFF. The DNA for the CDR3 is TGTGCCATCCTGCCCCTGAACACTGAAGCTTTCTTT.

The rearrangement links TRBV6-1 to TRBJ2-7; TRBD1 matches at 7 bases. This CDR3 is built from 15 residues. With 6 bases clipped from V and 1 base from J, the junction kept 9 bases outside the gene matches. Looked up from germline, CDR1 is MNHNS and CDR2 is SASEGT. The CDR3 coding sequence is TGTGCCAGCAGAGGAGATCACAGGGGATCCTACGAGCAGTACTTC. It yields the protein CASRGDHRGSYEQYF.

CDR3 bases: TGTGCCAGCAGCTTAGGGACGCACCTAAGCCAAGAGACCCAGTACTTC. Protein: CASSLGTHLSQETQYF. The J gene is TRBJ2-5, the V gene TRBV11-2; D gene uncertain. Germline V gene lookup returns CDR1 SGHAT and CDR2 FQNNGV. The V end lost 1 base, the J end lost 1 base, and 13 bases lay between the germline ends. The CDR3 loop spans 16 amino acids.

This clonotype was recorded a few times. The chain combines TRBV20-1 with TRBJ2-7, with a weak D call TRBD1 (8 bases). Germline V gene sequence: CDR1 DFQATT, CDR2 SNEGSKA (reference sequence). V lost 6 bases and J lost 2, with 26 bases in between. The CDR3 length is 17 residues. CDR3 residues: CSATGGQGGRTPYEQYF. The CDR3 DNA sequence: TGCAGTGCCACGGGTGGACAGGGAGGGAGAACACCCTACGAGCAGTACTTC.

The rearrangement uses TRBV6-1 and TRBJ1-6; D may be TRBD1 (5 bases). V lost 6 bases and J lost 5, with 17 bases in between. The CDR3 contains 16 residues. Germline lookup yields CDR1 MNHNS and CDR2 SASEGT. CDR3 region: CASSYHGTRDNSPLHF. The CDR3 region has the DNA TGTGCCAGCAGCTATCACGGGACGAGAGATAATTCACCCCTCCACTTT.

To note about this clonotype: One end of the junction varies from germline; a read error may be responsible. V gene TRBV7-2 combines with J gene TRBJ2-6; the D gene is possibly TRBD2 (7 bases). The CDR3 is 15 residues long. Germline V lookup: CDR1 SGHTA, CDR2 FQGNSA. CDR3 sequence (DNA): TGTGCCAGCAGCTTGGACCTGGGGGGGGCCAACGTCCCGACTTTC. Translated: CASSLDLGGANVPTF.

This chain links TRBV11-3 with TRBJ1-2, with 8 nucleotides matching TRBD1. Germline lookup yields CDR1 SGHNT and CDR2 YENEEA. The V gene end was trimmed by 5 bases and the J gene end by 4 bases; junction bases not matched to a gene: 6. The CDR3 has 14 residues. The CDR3 DNA follows: TGTGCCAGCAGCCAACGGACAGGGAGCTATGGCTACACCTTC. It is translated as CASSQRTGSYGYTF.

This clonotype has a handful of counts. This chain connects TRBV19 to TRBJ1-2; 7 bases match TRBD1. J gave up 6 bases and V 5 bases, and 9 bases lay outside the gene matches. CDR1 is LNHDA, CDR2 SQIVND, per germline (reference sequence). The CDR3 sequence is 14 residues long. Written as DNA, the CDR3 is TGTGCCAGTAGTGTGATACAGGGGAGACATGGCTACACCTTC. Amino acid sequence: CASSVIQGRHGYTF.

The V and J genes are TRBV19 and TRBJ1-1; 7 nucleotides match TRBD1. V lost 3 bases, J lost 6 bases, and 1 base stayed unmatched. Germline V CDR1 and CDR2: LNHDA, SQIVND (reference sequence). The CDR3 is 12 residues long. CDR3 residues: CASSITGAEAFF. CDR3 DNA: TGTGCCAGTAGTATCACAGGGGCTGAAGCTTTCTTT.

This clonotype was detected only once. Mismatch with germline at one junction end may stem from a read error. The rearrangement uses TRBV10-3 and TRBJ1-2, with TRBD1 as a possible D gene (6 bases). There are 14 residues in the CDR3. The germline CDR1 and CDR2 sequences are ENHRY and SYGVKD. This CDR3 reads CAISGVNRVYGYAF. The CDR3 bases are TGTGCCATCAGTGGAGTAAACAGGGTCTATGGCTACGCCTTC.

Only a few counts were recorded for this clonotype. The chain recombines TRBV6-2 or TRBV6-3 with TRBJ2-3; 8 bases fit TRBD1. Germline lookup yields CDR1 MNHEY and CDR2 SVGEGT. This CDR3 region has 15 residues. Losses at the gene ends were 2 bases for V and 1 base for J; bases not matched to a gene: 2. DNA for the CDR3: TGTGCCAGCAGTTACCAGGGACAGGGCACAGATACGCAGTATTTT. Its translation is CASSYQGQGTDTQYF.

The chain has TRBV19 and TRBJ2-7; 9 nucleotides match TRBD1. The CDR3 runs 15 residues. Trimming removed 5 bases from V and 3 bases from J; junction bases left unmatched: 8. Germline lookup yields CDR1 LNHDA and CDR2 SQIVND (reference sequence). This CDR3 reads CASSPTTGGIYEQYF. For the CDR3, the DNA is TGTGCCAGTAGTCCCACGACAGGGGGGATCTACGAGCAGTACTTC.

This clonotype has a handful of counts. A junction end diverges from the germline sequence, so it may reflect a read error. This chain joins TRBV11-2 and TRBJ2-5; 8 bases line up with TRBD2. CDR3 length: 13 amino acids. From germline, CDR1 is SGHAT and CDR2 FQNNGV. CDR3 coding DNA: TGTGCCAGCAGTTTAGCGGGAAGAGAGACCCAGTACTTC. As protein: CASSLAGRETQYF.

This sequence joins TRBV5-4 and TRBJ2-1; a possible D gene is TRBD2 (6 bases). V lost 4 bases and J 0 bases, leaving 11 bases between the germline ends. Germline V lookup: CDR1 SGHNT, CDR2 YYREEE (reference sequence). This CDR3 is built from 15 residues. The CDR3 nucleotides read TGTGCCAGCAGCGTTGGACTAAGCTCCTACAATGAGCAGTTCTTC. Its protein product is CASSVGLSSYNEQFF. Full variable domain (remainder filled in from reference TRBV5-4 and TRBJ2-1): ETGVTQSPTHLIKTRGQQVTLRCSSQSGHNTVSWYQQALGQGPQFIFQYYREEENGRGNFPPRFSGLQFPNYSSELNVNALELDDSALYLCASSVGLSSYNEQFFGPGTRLTVL.

This clonotype showed up just a few times. The genes are TRBV20-1 and TRBJ2-7; 11 bases are a match to TRBD2. This CDR3 is 14 amino acids long. Germline V gene data show CDR1 as DFQATT and CDR2 as SNEGSKA (reference sequence). The J segment lost 6 bases and the V segment lost 5 bases, leaving 9 bases of the junction unmatched. The CDR3 DNA sequence: TGCAGTGCTCCCATAGCGGGAGGGCCCTTCGAGCAGTACTTC. The encoded protein is CSAPIAGGPFEQYF.